This T cell receptor (beta chain) was retrieved from a study of CD8 T cells in Susac syndrome. Germline-derived CDR1 and CDR2 are MNHNS and SASEGT. The CDR3 extends over 14 amino acids. Deletions cut 3 bases from V and 3 bases from J, with 9 bases between. The study sequenced TCR beta in blood CD8+ and CD4+ T cells. TEMRA cells were FACS-enriched, and CD8+ and CD4+ T cells were isolated negatively. After extraction with the RNeasy kit, 0.5 to 1 ug of the RNA was reverse transcribed using random hexamers. Multiplex immunoSEQ PCR targeted 54 Vbeta and 13 Jbeta TCR beta segments. TCRdb re-called the immunoSEQ multiplex PCR reads with MiXCR, one entry per CDR3 protein. This table holds some 110,000 distinct CDR3 sequences, about 92% found once.

This TCR derives from a human donor with multiple sclerosis. This chain joins TRBV6-1 and TRBJ1-5, with D unclear. The sample consisted of CD4+ T cells from PBMCs. The CDR3 DNA sequence: TGTGCCAGCAGTGAGGCGGGCCTCAATCAGCCCCAGCATTTT. This codes for CASSEAGLNQPQHF.